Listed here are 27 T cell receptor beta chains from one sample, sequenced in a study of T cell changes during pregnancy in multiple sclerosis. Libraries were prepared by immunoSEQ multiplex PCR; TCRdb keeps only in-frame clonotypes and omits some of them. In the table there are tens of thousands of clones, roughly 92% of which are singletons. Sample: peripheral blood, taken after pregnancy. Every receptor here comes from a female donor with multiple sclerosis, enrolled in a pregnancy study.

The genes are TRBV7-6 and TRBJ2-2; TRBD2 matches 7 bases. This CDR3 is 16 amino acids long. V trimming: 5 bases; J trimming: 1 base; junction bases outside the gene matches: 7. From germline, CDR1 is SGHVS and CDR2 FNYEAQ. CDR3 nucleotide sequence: TGTGCCAGCAGCAAACCGCCTAGCGGGAACACCGGGGAGCTGTTTTTT. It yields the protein CASSKPPSGNTGELFF.

The CDR3 is CASSLRSSGYTF. The CDR3 DNA sequence: TGTGCCAGCAGCTTACGGTCTAGTGGCTACACCTTC. V is TRBV7-2 and J is TRBJ1-2; no firm D call. This CDR3 contains 12 residues. Germline values: CDR1 SGHTA, CDR2 FQGNSA. Trimming took 2 bases from V and 7 from J, leaving 8 bases between them.

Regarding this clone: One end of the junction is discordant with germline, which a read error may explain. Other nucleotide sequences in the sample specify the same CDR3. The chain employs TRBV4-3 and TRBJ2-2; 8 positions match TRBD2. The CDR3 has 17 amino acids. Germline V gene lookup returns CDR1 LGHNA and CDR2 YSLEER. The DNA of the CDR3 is TGCGCCAGCAGCCCAATTATCGGGACTAGAGGTACCGGAGAGCTGTTTTTT. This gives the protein CASSPIIGTRGTGELFF.

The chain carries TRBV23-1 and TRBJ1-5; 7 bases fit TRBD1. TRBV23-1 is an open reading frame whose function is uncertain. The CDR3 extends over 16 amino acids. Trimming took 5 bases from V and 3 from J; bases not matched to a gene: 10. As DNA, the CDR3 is TGCGCCAGCAGTAAGAGGGACAGCCAATTCAATCAGCCCCAGCATTTT. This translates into CASSKRDSQFNQPQHF.

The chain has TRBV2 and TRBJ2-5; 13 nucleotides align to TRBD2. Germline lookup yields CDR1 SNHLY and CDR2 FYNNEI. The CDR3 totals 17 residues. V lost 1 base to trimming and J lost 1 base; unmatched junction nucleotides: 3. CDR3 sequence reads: CASSEGTSGSLQETQYF. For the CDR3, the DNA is TGTGCCAGCAGTGAAGGGACTAGCGGGAGTCTCCAAGAGACCCAGTACTTC. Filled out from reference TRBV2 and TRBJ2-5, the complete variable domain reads EPEVTQTPSHQVTQMGQEVILRCVPISNHLYFYWYRQILGQKVEFLVSFYNNEISEKSEIFDDQFSVERPDGSNFTLKIRSTKLEDSAMYFCASSEGTSGSLQETQYFGPGTRLLVL.

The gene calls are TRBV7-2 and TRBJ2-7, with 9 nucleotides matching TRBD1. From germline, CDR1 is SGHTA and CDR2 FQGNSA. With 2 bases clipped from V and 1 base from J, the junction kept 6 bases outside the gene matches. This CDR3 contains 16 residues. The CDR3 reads CASSLSSTGGSYEQYF. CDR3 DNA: TGTGCCAGCAGCTTAAGTTCGACAGGGGGGTCCTACGAGCAGTACTTC.

The CDR3 bases are TGTGCCAGTAGTATAAGGCGGACAGGGAGCCCCTACGAGCAGTACTTC. Translation gives CASSIRRTGSPYEQYF. J is TRBJ2-7 and V is TRBV19, with TRBD1 matching 8 bases. J lost 2 bases, V lost 2 bases, and 8 bases had no gene match. This CDR3 spans 16 amino acids. Germline V gene lookup returns CDR1 LNHDA and CDR2 SQIVND (reference sequence). Drawing the rest from reference TRBV19 and TRBJ2-7, the complete variable domain is DGGITQSPKYLFRKEGQNVTLSCEQNLNHDAMYWYRQDPGQGLRLIYYSQIVNDFQKGDIAEGYSVSREKKESFPLTVTSAQKNPTAFYLCASSIRRTGSPYEQYFGPGTRLTVT.

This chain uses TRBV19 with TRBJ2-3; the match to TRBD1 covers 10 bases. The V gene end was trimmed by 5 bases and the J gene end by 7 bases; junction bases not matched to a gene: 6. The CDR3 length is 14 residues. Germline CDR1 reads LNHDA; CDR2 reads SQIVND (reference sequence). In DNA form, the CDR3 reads TGTGCCAGTAGTCCCGGGACAGGGGAAAATACGCAGTATTTT. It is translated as CASSPGTGENTQYF. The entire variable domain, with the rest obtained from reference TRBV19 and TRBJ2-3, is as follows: DGGITQSPKYLFRKEGQNVTLSCEQNLNHDAMYWYRQDPGQGLRLIYYSQIVNDFQKGDIAEGYSVSREKKESFPLTVTSAQKNPTAFYLCASSPGTGENTQYFGPGTRLTVL.

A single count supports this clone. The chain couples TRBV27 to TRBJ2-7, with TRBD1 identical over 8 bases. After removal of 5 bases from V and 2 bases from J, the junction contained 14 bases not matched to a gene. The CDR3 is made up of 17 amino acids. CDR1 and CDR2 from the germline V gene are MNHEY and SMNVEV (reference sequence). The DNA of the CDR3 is TGTGCCAGCAGTCCCTATCGGACAGGGAGTCATCCCTACGAGCAGTACTTC. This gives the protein CASSPYRTGSHPYEQYF.

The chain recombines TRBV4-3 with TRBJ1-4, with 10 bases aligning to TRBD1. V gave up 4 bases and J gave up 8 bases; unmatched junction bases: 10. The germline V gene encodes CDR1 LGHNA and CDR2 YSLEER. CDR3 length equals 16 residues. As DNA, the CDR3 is TGCGCCAGCAGCCTCACCGGGACAGGGGTCGGAGAAAAACTGTTTTTT. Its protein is CASSLTGTGVGEKLFF.

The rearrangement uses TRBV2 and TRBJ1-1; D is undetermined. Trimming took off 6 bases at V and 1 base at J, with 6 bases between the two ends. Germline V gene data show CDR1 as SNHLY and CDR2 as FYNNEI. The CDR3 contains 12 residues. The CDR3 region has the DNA TGTGCCAGCAGCCGGGAGAACACTGAAGCTTTCTTT. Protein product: CASSRENTEAFF. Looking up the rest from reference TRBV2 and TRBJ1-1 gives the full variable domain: EPEVTQTPSHQVTQMGQEVILRCVPISNHLYFYWYRQILGQKVEFLVSFYNNEISEKSEIFDDQFSVERPDGSNFTLKIRSTKLEDSAMYFCASSRENTEAFFGQGTRLTVV.

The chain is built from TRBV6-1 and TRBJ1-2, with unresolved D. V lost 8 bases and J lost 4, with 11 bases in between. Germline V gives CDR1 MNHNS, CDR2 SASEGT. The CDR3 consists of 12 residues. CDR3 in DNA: TGTGCCAGCGGTCACCGAGCCTATGGCTACACCTTC. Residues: CASGHRAYGYTF.

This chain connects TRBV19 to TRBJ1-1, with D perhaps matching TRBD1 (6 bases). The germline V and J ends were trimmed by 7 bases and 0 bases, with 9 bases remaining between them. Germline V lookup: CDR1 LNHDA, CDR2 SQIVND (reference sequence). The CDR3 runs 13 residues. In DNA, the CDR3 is TGTGCCAGTACAAGGACAGTGAACACTGAAGCTTTCTTT. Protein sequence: CASTRTVNTEAFF.

The CDR3 DNA reads as TGTGCCAGCAGTGAAAGGGTTAGGACAGGGCCGCTTCGTGGCTACACCTTC. It is translated as CASSERVRTGPLRGYTF. This chain connects TRBV6-1 to TRBJ1-2; 8 bases align to TRBD1. This CDR3 contains 17 residues. V dropped 2 bases and J dropped 7; count of bases not matched to a gene: 15. CDR1 and CDR2 (germline): MNHNS, SASEGT.

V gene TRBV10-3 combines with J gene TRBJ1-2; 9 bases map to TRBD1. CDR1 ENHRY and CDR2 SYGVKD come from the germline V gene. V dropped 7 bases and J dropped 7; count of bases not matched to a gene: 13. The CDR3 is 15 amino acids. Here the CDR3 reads CAITPGTGRISGYTF. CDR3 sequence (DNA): TGTGCCATCACTCCCGGGACAGGGAGAATAAGTGGCTACACCTTC.

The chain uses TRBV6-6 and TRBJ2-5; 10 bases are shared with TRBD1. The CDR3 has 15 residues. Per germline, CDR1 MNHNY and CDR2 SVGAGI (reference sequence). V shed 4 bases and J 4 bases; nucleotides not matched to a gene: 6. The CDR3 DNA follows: TGTGCCAGCAGTTCCCCGGGACAGGGGTTAGAGACCCAGTACTTC. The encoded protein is CASSSPGQGLETQYF.

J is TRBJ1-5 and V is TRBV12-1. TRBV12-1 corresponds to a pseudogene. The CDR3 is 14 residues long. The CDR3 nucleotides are TGTGCCAGCAGCTTTGGGGAGGGACCCCAGCCCCAGCATTTT. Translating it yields CASSFGEGPQPQHF.

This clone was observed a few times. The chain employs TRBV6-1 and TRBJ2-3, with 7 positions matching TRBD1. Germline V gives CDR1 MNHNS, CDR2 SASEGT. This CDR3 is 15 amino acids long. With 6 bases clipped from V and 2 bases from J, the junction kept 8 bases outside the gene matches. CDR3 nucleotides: TGTGCCAGCAGGGGGTTGACAGGGACCACAGATACGCAGTATTTT. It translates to CASRGLTGTTDTQYF.

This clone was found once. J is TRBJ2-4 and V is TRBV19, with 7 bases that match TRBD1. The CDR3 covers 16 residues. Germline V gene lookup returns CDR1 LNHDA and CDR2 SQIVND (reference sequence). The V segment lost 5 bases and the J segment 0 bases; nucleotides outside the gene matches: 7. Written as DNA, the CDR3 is TGTGCCAGTAGTGTTTGGACAGGAGTAGCCAAAAACATTCAGTACTTC. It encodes CASSVWTGVAKNIQYF.

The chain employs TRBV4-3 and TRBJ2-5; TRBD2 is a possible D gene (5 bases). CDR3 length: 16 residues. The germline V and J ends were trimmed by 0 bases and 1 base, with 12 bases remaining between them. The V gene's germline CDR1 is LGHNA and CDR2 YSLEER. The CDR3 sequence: CASSQDLPAGQETQYF. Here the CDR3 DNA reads TGCGCCAGCAGCCAAGATCTACCGGCGGGCCAAGAGACCCAGTACTTC.

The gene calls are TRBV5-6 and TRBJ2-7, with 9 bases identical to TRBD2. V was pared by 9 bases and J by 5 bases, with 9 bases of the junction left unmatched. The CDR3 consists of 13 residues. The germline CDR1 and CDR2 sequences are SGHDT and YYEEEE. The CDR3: CATGGGRVDEQYF. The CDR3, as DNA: TGTGCCACCGGGGGCGGGAGGGTCGACGAGCAGTACTTC. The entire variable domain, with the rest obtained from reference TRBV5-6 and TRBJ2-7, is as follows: DAGVTQSPTHLIKTRGQQVTLRCSPKSGHDTVSWYQQALGQGPQFIFQYYEEEERQRGNFPDRFSGHQFPNYSSELNVNALLLGDSALYLCATGGGRVDEQYFGPGTRLTVT.

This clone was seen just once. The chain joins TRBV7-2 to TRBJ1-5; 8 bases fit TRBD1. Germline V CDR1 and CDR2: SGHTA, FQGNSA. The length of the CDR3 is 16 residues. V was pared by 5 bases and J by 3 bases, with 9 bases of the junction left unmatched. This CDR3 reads CASSRGGQGINQPQHF. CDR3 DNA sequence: TGTGCCAGCAGCCGGGGCGGACAGGGAATCAATCAGCCCCAGCATTTT.

The DNA of the CDR3 is TGTGCCAGCAGCGGCCGAACGGGGGGGGCCTACAATGAGCAGTTCTTC. It is translated as CASSGRTGGAYNEQFF. The chain recombines TRBV13 with TRBJ2-1; 8 nucleotides align to TRBD2. CDR1 PRHDT and CDR2 FYEKMQ come from the germline V gene (reference sequence). After removal of 5 bases from V and 2 bases from J, the junction contained 8 bases not matched to a gene. CDR3 length: 16 amino acids.

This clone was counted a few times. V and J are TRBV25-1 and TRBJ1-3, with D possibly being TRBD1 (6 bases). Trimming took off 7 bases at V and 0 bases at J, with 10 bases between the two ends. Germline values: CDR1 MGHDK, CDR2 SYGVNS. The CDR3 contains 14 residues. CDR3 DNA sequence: TGTGCCAGCACTCGGGGGGCCTCTGGAAACACCATATATTTT. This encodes CASTRGASGNTIYF. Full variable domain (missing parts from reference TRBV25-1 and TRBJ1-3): EADIYQTPRYLVIGTGKKITLECSQTMGHDKMYWYQQDPGMELHLIHYSYGVNSTEKGDLSSESTVSRIRTEHFPLTLESARPSHTSQYLCASTRGASGNTIYFGEGSWLTVV.

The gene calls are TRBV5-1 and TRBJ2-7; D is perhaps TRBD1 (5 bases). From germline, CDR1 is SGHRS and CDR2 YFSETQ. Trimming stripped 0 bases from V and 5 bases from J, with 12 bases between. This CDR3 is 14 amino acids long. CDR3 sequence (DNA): TGCGCCAGCAGCTTGGAAGGGGCCCTCAACGAGCAGTACTTC. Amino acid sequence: CASSLEGALNEQYF. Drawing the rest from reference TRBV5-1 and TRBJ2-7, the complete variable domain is KAGVTQTPRYLIKTRGQQVTLSCSPISGHRSVSWYQQTPGQGLQFLFEYFSETQRNKGNFPGRFSGRQFSNSRSEMNVSTLELGDSALYLCASSLEGALNEQYFGPGTRLTVT.

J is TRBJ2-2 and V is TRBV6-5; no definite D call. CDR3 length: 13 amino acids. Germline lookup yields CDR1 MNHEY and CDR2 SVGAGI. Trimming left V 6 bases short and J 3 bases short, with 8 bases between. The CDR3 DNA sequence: TGTGCCAGCAGCTTTGGCTACACCGGGGAGCTGTTTTTT. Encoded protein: CASSFGYTGELFF.

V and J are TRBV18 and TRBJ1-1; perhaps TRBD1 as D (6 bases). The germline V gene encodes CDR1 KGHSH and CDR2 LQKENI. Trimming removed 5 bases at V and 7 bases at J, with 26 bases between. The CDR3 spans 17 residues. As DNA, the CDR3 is TGTGCCAGCTCATTTGTTGCCTCCGTGGGGGGGCATGGTGAAGCTTTCTTT. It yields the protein CASSFVASVGGHGEAFF. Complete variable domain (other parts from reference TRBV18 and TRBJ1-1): NAGVMQNPRHLVRRRGQEARLRCSPMKGHSHVYWYRQLPEEGLKFMVYLQKENIIDESGMPKERFSAEFPKEGPSILRIQQVVRGDSAAYFCASSFVASVGGHGEAFFGQGTRLTVV.